Listed below are T cell receptor beta chains from one sample, sequenced in a study of T cells in Graves' hyperthyroidism and ophthalmopathy. TCRdb used MiXCR to reprocess the multiplex PCR reads, holding one entry per CDR3 protein. The sample consists of about 520,000 distinct CDR3 sequences, less than 25% of them appearing once. The sequenced sample was blood. Source of these receptors: a woman aged 30 to 39 with Graves' ophthalmopathy. Each CDR3 is given with its conserved first and last residue. D genes are given only for firm matches. Rows give clone size only sometimes, using once, few, many, or a class for an expanded clone.

d_call j_call clone_size v_call cdr3_nt cdr3_aa
TRBD2 TRBJ2-5 - TRBV12-5 TGTGCTAGTGGTTTGGGGAGCGGGGGGTCAATCGAGACCCAGTACTTC CASGLGSGGSIETQYF
TRBD1 TRBJ1-2 - TRBV12-3/TRBV12-4 TGTGCCAGCAGTTGGGACCCGAGGGGGCCGAATGGCTACACCTTC CASSWDPRGPNGYTF
- TRBJ1-1 - TRBV12-3/TRBV12-4 TGTGCCAGCAGTTTCTACGGGGGGCGCGACGCTTTCTTT CASSFYGGRDAFF
- TRBJ1-1 - TRBV28 TGTGCCAGCAATGCGGAAACTGAAGCTTTCTTT CASNAETEAFF
TRBD2 TRBJ2-7 - TRBV6-2/TRBV6-3 TGTGCCACCCAACCGGGAGGGATTGGGATCGAGCAGTACTTC CATQPGGIGIEQYF
- TRBJ1-2 many TRBV7-9 TGTGCCAGCAGTGACCCTGTCTATGGCTACACCTTC CASSDPVYGYTF
- TRBJ1-3 many TRBV6-9 TGTGCCAGCAGTTACAGCCGGGGCCAAGGAAACACCATATATTTT CASSYSRGQGNTIYF
- TRBJ2-7 many TRBV4-1 TGCGCCAGCAGCCAAGATAGAGGAGATAGCTCCTACGAGCAGTACTTC CASSQDRGDSSYEQYF
TRBD1 TRBJ1-1 many TRBV19 TGTGCCAGTAGTAGTCGAGGGTCGGACAGGGCTTTCTTT CASSSRGSDRAFF
- TRBJ2-7 - TRBV6-2/TRBV6-3 TGTGCCAGCAGTTACGAGAGGAGCTCCTACGAGCAGTACTTC CASSYERSSYEQYF
- TRBJ2-5 few TRBV29-1 TGCAGCGTTGAAGAGACGGGCTTGGGGTCCGAGACCCAGCACTTC CSVEETGLGSETQHF
TRBD1 TRBJ1-3 many TRBV7-9 TGTGCCAGCAGCTCATTCAAGGGACAGGGCCTTGGAAACACCATATATTTT CASSSFKGQGLGNTIYF
TRBD1 TRBJ1-5 many TRBV7-8 TGTGCCAGCAGCCCCGACAGGGCTTATAGCAATCAGCCCCAGCATTTT CASSPDRAYSNQPQHF
- TRBJ2-7 once TRBV6-1 - CASSVGPGTTYF
- TRBJ2-3 - TRBV5-6 TGTGCCAGCAGCTTGTCGGGGAATACGCAGTATTTT CASSLSGNTQYF
- TRBJ1-4 many TRBV25-1 TGTGCCAGCAGTTACGCAAATGAAAAACTGTTTTTT CASSYANEKLFF
- TRBJ1-5 many TRBV7-8 TGTGCCAGCAGCTTATGGGGGGCGAAGTATACCGATCAGCCCCAGCATTTT CASSLWGAKYTDQPQHF
TRBD1 TRBJ2-7 many TRBV6-1 TGTGCCAGCAGCGAGACAGGGTTATACGAGCAGTACTTC CASSETGLYEQYF
- TRBJ2-7 few TRBV28 TGTGCCAGCAGTCTGCACCAACCCAGATCACGCTACGAGCAGTACTTC CASSLHQPRSRYEQYF
TRBD1 TRBJ2-6 many TRBV6-5 TGTGCCAGCAGTTACTCGGGACAGTTCTCTGGGGCCAACGTCCTGACTTTC CASSYSGQFSGANVLTF
TRBD2 TRBJ2-7 - TRBV7-8 TGTGCCAGCAGCTTAGTTTCTAGCGGGGGCTACGAGCAGTACTTC CASSLVSSGGYEQYF
- TRBJ2-5 - TRBV5-1 TGCGCCAGCAGCTTGGCCGGGGACGGGCAGGAGACCCAGTACTTC CASSLAGDGQETQYF
- TRBJ1-2 many TRBV29-1 TGCAGCGTAGCTGCATACGGAGACTATGGCTACACCTTC CSVAAYGDYGYTF
- TRBJ1-1 - TRBV6-1 TGTGCCAGCATTGGCGACTTGAACACTGAAGCTTTCTTT CASIGDLNTEAFF
- TRBJ2-2 many TRBV12-3/TRBV12-4 TGTGCCAGCAGTTGGACCGGGGAACAGACCGGGGAGCTGTTTTTT CASSWTGEQTGELFF
- TRBJ1-5 - TRBV12-3/TRBV12-4 TGTGCCAGCACCCCGGGGGCGGAGCCCCAGCATTTT CASTPGAEPQHF
TRBD2 TRBJ2-7 - TRBV20-1 TGCAGTGCGGCCGGGACTAGCGGGGGGACCTACGAGCAGTACTTC CSAAGTSGGTYEQYF
- TRBJ2-7 many TRBV6-1 TGTGCCAGCAGCGAGATGGGCTACGAGCAGTACTTC CASSEMGYEQYF
- TRBJ2-7 many TRBV7-2 TGTGCCAGCAGCTGGGGGGTTCACAACTACGAGCAGTACTTC CASSWGVHNYEQYF
TRBD1 TRBJ1-1 many TRBV12-3/TRBV12-4 TGTGCCAGCAGGAGGACAGGGGGCGCTTCGGGCACTGAAGCTTTCTTT CASRRTGGASGTEAFF
- TRBJ1-1 few TRBV6-1 TGTGCCAGCAGTGAAGCGGTTGGGCATTTGAACACTGAAGCTTTCTTT CASSEAVGHLNTEAFF
- TRBJ2-5 - TRBV24-1 TGTGCCACCAGTTCCAGGGGAGAGACCCAGTACTTC CATSSRGETQYF
TRBD2 TRBJ2-7 few TRBV28 TGTGCCAGCAGGGGAGGGAGCGTCCCCTACGAGCAGTACTTC CASRGGSVPYEQYF
- TRBJ1-5 many TRBV12-3/TRBV12-4 TGTGCCAGCAGACACCAGGATAGCAATCAGCCCCAGCATTTT CASRHQDSNQPQHF
- TRBJ1-2 - TRBV6-1 TGTGCCAGCAGTGAAGCGAATCTCAGGGCGTATGGCTACACCTTC CASSEANLRAYGYTF
TRBD1 TRBJ1-1 many TRBV20-1 TGCAGTGCTAGAGATAGTAGGGGGCCGCTGGGCACTGAAGCTTTCTTT CSARDSRGPLGTEAFF
TRBD1 TRBJ1-2 - TRBV4-3 TGCGCCAGCAGCCACCGGGACAGGGAGATTGGTGGCTACACCTTC CASSHRDREIGGYTF
- TRBJ2-7 many TRBV6-1 TGTGCCAGCATCTACGGGGAGCTTATTTCCTACGAGCAGTACTTC CASIYGELISYEQYF
- TRBJ1-6 - TRBV3-1 TGTGCCAGCAGCCAGGCGGGGTCCGCCGCCTCACCCCTCCACTTT CASSQAGSAASPLHF
TRBD1 TRBJ2-2 - TRBV28 TGTGCCAGCAGATACAGGGGATCCGGGGAGCTGTTTTTT CASRYRGSGELFF
- TRBJ1-2 many TRBV29-1 TGCAGCGTGGTTGGGTCACGAAGCGGAGACTATGGCTACACCTTC CSVVGSRSGDYGYTF
TRBD1 TRBJ1-1 many TRBV6-2/TRBV6-3 TGTGCCAGCTCCGGGACAGGGTACGCTGAAGCTTTCTTT CASSGTGYAEAFF
- TRBJ2-7 many TRBV18 TGTGCCAGCTCAGCGGACAGCTCCTACGAGCAGTACTTC CASSADSSYEQYF
- TRBJ2-2 - TRBV7-2 TGTGCCAGCAGCCGTCTGCAGGGGACCACCGGGGAGCTGTTTTTT CASSRLQGTTGELFF
- TRBJ1-6 - TRBV6-2/TRBV6-3 TGTGCCAGCAGTTTTGACAGCCTATATAATTCACCCCTCCACTTT CASSFDSLYNSPLHF
- TRBJ2-7 few TRBV6-1 TGTGCCAGCAGACGGACACCGAGCTCCTACGAGCAGTACTTC CASRRTPSSYEQYF
- TRBJ2-2 many TRBV7-3 TGTGCCAGCAGCTTAACCTTGTTACCCGGGGAGCTGTTTTTT CASSLTLLPGELFF
- TRBJ1-1 many TRBV28 TGTGCCAGCAGTTATTGGGGGGCTAACACTGAAGCTTTCTTT CASSYWGANTEAFF
TRBD2 TRBJ2-7 - TRBV11-2 TGTGCCAGCAGCTACCCTAGCGGGAAGAGCTCCTACGAGCAGTACTTC CASSYPSGKSSYEQYF
TRBD1 TRBJ1-2 many TRBV6-2/TRBV6-3 TGTGCCAGCAGTAGGACAGGGAGTGAGAACTATGGCTACACCTTC CASSRTGSENYGYTF
- TRBJ1-2 - TRBV2 TGTGCCAGCAGCGGACAGTTGACAAGCTACACCTTC CASSGQLTSYTF
- TRBJ1-2 many TRBV28 TGTGCCAGCACTCAAAACTATGGCTACACCTTC CASTQNYGYTF
- TRBJ1-1 many TRBV6-5 TGTGCCAGTAGCTACGGGGGTCGGAACACTGAAGCTTTCTTT CASSYGGRNTEAFF
TRBD2 TRBJ2-4 - TRBV12-3/TRBV12-4 TGTGCCAGCAGCCCTGGACTAGCGGGCATTCAGTACTTC CASSPGLAGIQYF
TRBD2 TRBJ2-7 - TRBV10-3 TGTGCCATCAGCAGACTAGCGGGATCCAAGTCCTACGAGCAGTACTTC CAISRLAGSKSYEQYF
- TRBJ2-7 - TRBV2 TGTGCCAGCAGCCAAGGGGCACCCCAGTCCTCCTACGAGCAGTACTTC CASSQGAPQSSYEQYF
- TRBJ2-7 few TRBV6-2/TRBV6-3 TGTGCCAGCAACGACGCAGGTGGGGGAGTTGAGCAGTACTTC CASNDAGGGVEQYF
- TRBJ1-1 - TRBV6-5 TGTGCCAGCAGTTACTCCGGGGGCGAATTTGAAGCTTGCTTT CASSYSGGEFEACF
- TRBJ1-2 few TRBV6-1 TGTGCCAGCAGTGACACAGGATATGGCTACACCTTC CASSDTGYGYTF
TRBD2 TRBJ2-7 many TRBV28 TGTGCCAGCAAAAGCGGGGGGGCGACGTACGAGCAGTACTTC CASKSGGATYEQYF